The 23 T cell receptor beta chains presented below share a single source sample, sequenced in a study of cytomegalovirus exposure and HLA in healthy donors. The PCR had 60 Vbeta and 13 Jbeta primers. TCRdb's copy holds only in-frame clones and misses some; the assay was immunoSEQ multiplex PCR. The table shows around 150,000 clones, with 60% to 70% occurring only once. Material for sequencing was PBMCs. Receptors originate from a woman in her fifties or sixties in good health and CMV-seropositive.

This clone turned up a few times. The chain employs TRBV7-8 and TRBJ1-1; no reliable D call. CDR1 SGHVS and CDR2 FQNEAQ come from the germline V gene. The germline V and J ends were trimmed by 5 bases and 4 bases, with 14 bases remaining between them. This CDR3 spans 14 amino acids. For the CDR3, the DNA is TGTGCCAGCAGCCCTGCCCGGGCGGGCACTGAAGCTTTCTTT. It specifies CASSPARAGTEAFF.

J is TRBJ2-5 and V is TRBV28; D perhaps matches TRBD2 (5 bases). This CDR3 region has 14 residues. Trimming took 6 bases from V and 0 from J, leaving 11 bases between them. Germline assignment: CDR1 MDHEN and CDR2 SYDVKM. This CDR3 reads CASSRTLYQETQYF. CDR3 DNA sequence: TGTGCCAGCAGCAGGACTCTGTACCAAGAGACCCAGTACTTC.

The chain couples TRBV20-1 to TRBJ2-1, with unresolved D. Germline CDR1 and CDR2: DFQATT and SNEGSKA (reference sequence). There are 11 residues in the CDR3. Trimming pared 3 bases from V and 8 bases from J, leaving 8 bases between. The CDR3 DNA sequence: TGCAGTGCTAGTCAATTTTATGAGCAGTTCTTC. Translating gives CSASQFYEQFF.

The chain couples TRBV18 to TRBJ1-1; 7 positions match TRBD1. CDR3 size: 15 residues. V was clipped by 2 bases and J by 0 bases; unmatched bases: 3. Germline loops: CDR1 KGHSH, CDR2 LQKENI. The CDR3 DNA sequence: TGTGCCAGCTCACCAGGGGACAGAATGAACACTGAAGCTTTCTTT. Amino acid sequence: CASSPGDRMNTEAFF.

The V and J genes are TRBV28 and TRBJ2-1; perhaps TRBD2 as D (5 bases). The ends were cut back, 6 bases at V and 8 bases at J, with 14 bases in the middle. The CDR3 has 13 residues. CDR1 and CDR2 from the germline V gene are MDHEN and SYDVKM. The CDR3 protein is CASSLAGWDEQFF. The DNA for the CDR3 is TGTGCCAGCAGCCTAGCAGGCTGGGATGAGCAGTTCTTC.

The rearrangement links TRBV5-1 to TRBJ2-2; D call uncertain. CDR1 is SGHRS, CDR2 YFSETQ, per germline. This CDR3 contains 14 residues. V lost 3 bases and J 1 base, leaving 7 bases between the germline ends. The CDR3 nucleotides read TGCGCCAGCAGCTGGCCAGGGAACACCGGGGAGCTGTTTTTT. Amino acid sequence: CASSWPGNTGELFF.

The chain employs TRBV7-2 and TRBJ2-3, with D possibly TRBD2 on 5 matching bases. Trimming removed 2 bases at V and 4 bases at J, with 13 bases between. Germline V CDR1 and CDR2: SGHTA, FQGNSA. This CDR3 region has 15 residues. CDR3 DNA: TGTGCCAGCAGCTTAAGTAGGCTAGCAGCAGATACGCAGTATTTT. Protein: CASSLSRLAADTQYF.

CDR3 region: CASKQSGTSGFQETQYF. CDR3 bases: TGTGCCAGCAAGCAGTCCGGGACTAGCGGGTTCCAAGAGACCCAGTACTTC. The chain has TRBV2 and TRBJ2-5; 12 nucleotides align to TRBD2. Germline V gene lookup returns CDR1 SNHLY and CDR2 FYNNEI. The CDR3 runs to 17 residues. V gave up 7 bases and J gave up 1 base; unmatched junction bases: 10.

The CDR3 DNA reads TGTGCCAGCAGTGAATCAGAGGGTGGCGGGAGAAGCCCCTACGAGCAGTACTTC. Its protein product is CASSESEGGGRSPYEQYF. This chain joins TRBV25-1 and TRBJ2-7; 7 nucleotides match TRBD2. J lost 2 bases, V lost 1 base, and 14 bases had no gene match. Germline CDR1 and CDR2: MGHDK and SYGVNS. This CDR3 is built from 18 residues.

The chain links TRBV7-3 to TRBJ2-3; the match to TRBD2 covers 10 bases. Germline V lookup: CDR1 SGHTA, CDR2 FQGTGA. V dropped 5 bases and J dropped 5; count of bases not matched to a gene: 7. The CDR3 has 15 residues. In DNA form, the CDR3 reads TGTGCCAGCAGCGCCTCTAGCGGGAGATTAGATACGCAGTATTTT. Translation gives CASSASSGRLDTQYF. Filled out from reference TRBV7-3 and TRBJ2-3, the complete variable domain reads GAGVSQTPSNKVTEKGKYVELRCDPISGHTALYWYRQSLGQGPEFLIYFQGTGAADDSGLPNDRFFAVRPEGSVSTLKIQRTERGDSAVYLCASSASSGRLDTQYFGPGTRLTVL.

This clone has just a few counts. This rearrangement joins TRBV7-9 to TRBJ2-2; TRBD2 matches at 11 bases. This CDR3 has 17 residues. Germline V CDR1 and CDR2: SEHNR, FQNEAQ (reference sequence). The V gene end was trimmed by 3 bases and the J gene end by 6 bases; junction bases not matched to a gene: 9. The CDR3 DNA follows: TGTGCCAGCAGCTTGGCGGCACTAGCGGGAGTCGCCGGGGAGCTGTTTTTT. It specifies CASSLAALAGVAGELFF.

This clone was seen just once. The genes are TRBV6-5 and TRBJ2-1; 10 nucleotides align to TRBD1. Germline lookup yields CDR1 MNHEY and CDR2 SVGAGI. J was trimmed by 5 bases and V by 4 bases; bases with no gene match: 5. This CDR3 region has 15 residues. The CDR3 DNA is TGTGCCAGCAGTTCGACAGGGGGCAGGAACAATGAGCAGTTCTTC. Encoded protein: CASSSTGGRNNEQFF.

The chain carries TRBV27 and TRBJ2-1; the match to TRBD2 covers 10 bases. V lost 0 bases and J lost 3; bases outside the gene matches: 2. Germline V CDR1 and CDR2: MNHEY, SMNVEV (reference sequence). This CDR3 has 16 amino acids. Here the CDR3 DNA reads TGTGCCAGCAGTTTATCCCTAGCGGGAGACTACAATGAGCAGTTCTTC. Protein: CASSLSLAGDYNEQFF.

CDR3 in amino acids: CSVTDRDRGAEQYF. Written as DNA, the CDR3 is TGCAGCGTTACGGACCGGGACAGGGGTGCCGAGCAGTACTTC. J is TRBJ2-7 and V is TRBV29-1, with 10 bases identical to TRBD1. The V and J ends lost 5 bases and 6 bases, in that order; junction bases with no gene match: 10. CDR3 length: 14 amino acids. Germline loops: CDR1 SQVTM, CDR2 ANQGSEA.

The J gene is TRBJ2-3, the V gene TRBV28; D may be TRBD1 (8 bases). This CDR3 is built from 14 residues. Germline assignment: CDR1 MDHEN and CDR2 SYDVKM. V was trimmed by 10 bases and J by 2 bases, leaving 16 bases between them. This CDR3 reads CATQGGEFTDTQYF. Written as DNA, the CDR3 is TGTGCCACACAGGGGGGGGAATTCACAGATACGCAGTATTTT.

The chain employs TRBV27 and TRBJ2-3; 8 nucleotides match TRBD2. V shed 6 bases and J 6 bases; nucleotides not matched to a gene: 11. The germline gives CDR1 MNHEY, CDR2 SMNVEV (reference sequence). The length of the CDR3 is 15 residues. The DNA of the CDR3 is TGTGCCAGCAGCCCAGGAACTAGCGGCGATGATACGCAGTATTTT. Its protein is CASSPGTSGDDTQYF.

CDR3 in amino acids: CASKNNEGVYGGYTF. The CDR3 nucleotides read TGTGCCAGCAAGAATAACGAGGGTGTGTATGGTGGCTACACCTTC. The chain recombines TRBV27 with TRBJ1-2; D is unresolved. The CDR3 length is 15 residues. Germline V gene lookup returns CDR1 MNHEY and CDR2 SMNVEV (reference sequence). V was shortened by 7 bases and J by 7 bases, with 22 bases between the two germline ends.

This rearrangement joins TRBV7-8 to TRBJ2-2, with 10 bases fitting TRBD2. V was clipped by 0 bases and J by 5 bases; unmatched bases: 6. Germline values: CDR1 SGHVS, CDR2 FQNEAQ. This CDR3 has 17 residues. Here the CDR3 reads CASSLALAGEGTGELFF. As DNA, the CDR3 is TGTGCCAGCAGCTTAGCGCTAGCGGGAGAGGGGACCGGGGAGCTGTTTTTT.

This chain links TRBV10-3 with TRBJ2-5, with D perhaps matching TRBD1 (6 bases). From germline, CDR1 is ENHRY and CDR2 SYGVKD. CDR3 size: 14 residues. The V end lost 5 bases, the J end lost 2 bases, and 12 bases lay between the germline ends. The CDR3 nucleotides are TGTGCCATCAGTCCGACCGGGACACAAGAGACCCAGTACTTC. It yields the protein CAISPTGTQETQYF.

The V and J genes are TRBV7-8 and TRBJ2-3; D is ambiguous. This CDR3 contains 14 residues. With 6 bases removed from V and 3 bases from J, the gap between germline ends came to 13 bases. CDR1 SGHVS and CDR2 FQNEAQ come from the germline V gene. This CDR3 is CASRKDLSTDTQYF. The DNA for the CDR3 is TGTGCCAGCAGGAAAGACTTGAGTACAGATACGCAGTATTTT. The variable domain in full, completed from reference TRBV7-8 and TRBJ2-3, reads GAGVSQSPRYKVAKRGQDVALRCDPISGHVSLFWYQQALGQGPEFLTYFQNEAQLDKSGLPSDRFFAERPEGSVSTLKIQRTQQEDSAVYLCASRKDLSTDTQYFGPGTRLTVL.

J is TRBJ2-3 and V is TRBV19; 8 nucleotides match TRBD1. Germline V gene lookup returns CDR1 LNHDA and CDR2 SQIVND (reference sequence). Unmatched junction bases numbered 2, after V lost 2 bases and J lost 4 bases. The CDR3 has 14 amino acids. CDR3 in amino acids: CASSISGGADTQYF. The CDR3 DNA follows: TGTGCCAGTAGTATATCAGGGGGCGCAGATACGCAGTATTTT.

This chain joins TRBV18 and TRBJ1-5; D gene ambiguous. Looked up from germline, CDR1 is KGHSH and CDR2 is LQKENI. V was clipped by 2 bases and J by 2 bases, with 7 bases between them. The CDR3 is 14 amino acids. CDR3 nucleotides: TGTGCCAGCTCACCATTTCGGGGCAATCAGCCCCAGCATTTT. It codes for CASSPFRGNQPQHF. The complete variable domain, with remaining parts taken from reference TRBV18 and TRBJ1-5, reads NAGVMQNPRHLVRRRGQEARLRCSPMKGHSHVYWYRQLPEEGLKFMVYLQKENIIDESGMPKERFSAEFPKEGPSILRIQQVVRGDSAAYFCASSPFRGNQPQHFGDGTRLSIL.

The sample holds a few counts of this clone. CDR3 sequence: CASSTGLVPYEQYF. The CDR3 region has the DNA TGTGCCAGCAGTACCGGACTAGTCCCCTACGAGCAGTACTTC. The gene calls are TRBV28 and TRBJ2-7; 7 nucleotides align to TRBD2. This CDR3 spans 14 amino acids. From germline, CDR1 is MDHEN and CDR2 SYDVKM. V lost 5 bases to trimming and J lost 2 bases; unmatched junction nucleotides: 6.